The 25 T cell receptor beta chains in this list originate from one sample, sequenced in a study of OX40 agonist ivuxolimab in advanced cancers. Here immunoSEQ multiplex PCR was the method, and the copy in TCRdb shows in-frame clones only, minus some. The table shows 25,000 to 30,000 clones, with just under 80% occurring only once. This material consisted of CD4+ or CD8+ T cells sorted from blood, taken in a trial of the OX40 agonist ivuxolimab. The receptors stem from an adult with an advanced solid tumor such as melanoma, head and neck, liver or kidney cancer.

Here the CDR3 reads CASSQGDTQYF. In DNA form, the CDR3 reads TGTGCCAGCAGCCAGGGGGATACGCAGTATTTT. The chain has TRBV2 and TRBJ2-3; TRBD1 is a possible D gene (6 bases). Germline assignment: CDR1 SNHLY and CDR2 FYNNEI. The CDR3 runs 11 residues. Trimming shortened V by 6 bases and J by 6 bases, and 7 bases separated the two germline ends.

This clone ranks as medium-sized. The V gene is TRBV7-9, the J gene TRBJ2-7; D unresolved. Trimming shortened V by 4 bases and J by 3 bases, and 22 bases separated the two germline ends. The CDR3 spans 17 residues. Germline V CDR1 and CDR2: SEHNR, FQNEAQ (reference sequence). The CDR3 bases are TGTGCCAGCAGCTCTCGTCCAGGTGGAACCGTCGGCTACGAGCAGTACTTC. Translating it yields CASSSRPGGTVGYEQYF.

The chain combines TRBV9 with TRBJ2-7; a possible D gene is TRBD2 (6 bases). Germline V gene sequence: CDR1 SGDLS, CDR2 YYNGEE. The CDR3 covers 15 residues. Trimming cost V 2 bases and J 7 bases, with 19 bases left between them. CDR3 sequence: CASSVSGGRVGEQYF. CDR3 in DNA: TGTGCCAGCAGCGTTTCCGGGGGTCGGGTTGGGGAGCAGTACTTC.

This clone showed up just once. CDR3 DNA: TGTGCCAGCAGCGCAGACAGGGACGCTTTCTTT. It is translated as CASSADRDAFF. The J gene is TRBJ1-1, the V gene TRBV5-6; 7 bases map to TRBD1. The CDR3 sequence is 11 residues long. CDR1 is SGHDT, CDR2 YYEEEE, per germline. The V gene end was trimmed by 4 bases and the J gene end by 11 bases; junction bases not matched to a gene: 5.

DNA of the CDR3: TGTGCCAGCAGTTTAACGCGGGACGGCTACGAGCAGTACTTC. This codes for CASSLTRDGYEQYF. The J gene is TRBJ2-7, the V gene TRBV27, with a possible D match to TRBD2 (6 bases). V lost 2 bases, J lost 3 bases, and 11 bases lay in between. CDR3 length: 14 residues. The germline CDR1 and CDR2 sequences are MNHEY and SMNVEV (reference sequence).

J is TRBJ2-1 and V is TRBV19, with no clear D. Trimming took 5 bases from V and 6 from J, leaving 11 bases between them. The germline gives CDR1 LNHDA, CDR2 SQIVND (reference sequence). This CDR3 is built from 13 residues. CDR3 sequence (DNA): TGTGCCAGTAGTTCCCCAGCTTCCAATGAGCAGTTCTTC. Translation gives CASSSPASNEQFF.

V usage is TRBV14 and J usage is TRBJ1-6; 10 bases align to TRBD1. The V gene's germline CDR1 is SGHDN and CDR2 FVKESK. This CDR3 has 17 residues. The trim removed 4 bases at V and 6 bases at J, leaving 9 bases unmatched. CDR3 DNA: TGTGCCAGCAGCCGTGCAGGGACAGGGGTCGCTAATTCACCCCTCCACTTT. Translated, it gives CASSRAGTGVANSPLHF.

V and J are TRBV11-1 and TRBJ1-1; TRBD1 might be the D (5 bases). The CDR3 consists of 12 residues. The V gene's germline CDR1 is SGHAT and CDR2 FQDESV (reference sequence). V was cut by 4 bases and J by 8 bases, with 11 bases left in between. This CDR3 is CASSSDTGEAFF. DNA of the CDR3: TGTGCCAGCAGCTCGGACACAGGCGAAGCTTTCTTT.

The chain recombines TRBV6-6 with TRBJ2-7; D not certain. The CDR3 extends over 15 amino acids. The V end was cut by 6 bases, the J end by 2 bases, with 17 bases between. Germline CDR1 MNHNY, CDR2 SVGAGI (reference sequence). The CDR3: CASSPVRYSPYEQYF. Here the CDR3 DNA reads TGTGCCAGCAGCCCGGTGAGGTATAGTCCCTACGAGCAGTACTTC.

The chain joins TRBV2 to TRBJ2-5, with TRBD2 as a possible D gene (6 bases). Per the germline V gene, CDR1 is SNHLY and CDR2 is FYNNEI. CDR3 length: 16 residues. V was clipped by 0 bases and J by 1 base, with 12 bases between them. The CDR3 is CASSEALAGTQETQYF. For the CDR3, the DNA is TGTGCCAGCAGTGAAGCGCTTGCGGGGACCCAAGAGACCCAGTACTTC.

This chain connects TRBV2 to TRBJ1-5, with 8 bases fitting TRBD1. J lost 5 bases, V lost 4 bases, and 7 bases had no gene match. The CDR3 has 15 residues. Germline values: CDR1 SNHLY, CDR2 FYNNEI. CDR3: CASSGGQGAYQPQHF. CDR3 bases: TGTGCCAGCAGTGGGGGGCAGGGGGCTTATCAGCCCCAGCATTTT.

The count of this clone is one. V is TRBV29-1 and J is TRBJ2-3, with TRBD1 matching 10 bases. The CDR3 has 14 residues. The J segment lost 2 bases and the V segment lost 4 bases, leaving 3 bases of the junction unmatched. Germline loops: CDR1 SQVTM, CDR2 ANQGSEA. The CDR3 loop reads CSVGGTGVTDTQYF. The DNA for the CDR3 is TGCAGCGTTGGGGGGACAGGGGTCACAGATACGCAGTATTTT.

The chain links TRBV7-9 to TRBJ2-7, with TRBD1 identical over 8 bases. The germline CDR1 and CDR2 sequences are SEHNR and FQNEAQ (reference sequence). The CDR3 spans 16 residues. Trimming took 5 bases from V and 6 from J; bases not matched to a gene: 15. The chain's CDR3 is CASSPIAGQETGEQYF. CDR3 bases: TGTGCCAGCAGCCCAATCGCGGGACAGGAGACGGGCGAGCAGTACTTC.

The chain links TRBV6-5 to TRBJ2-3; D ambiguous. The germline V and J ends were trimmed by 0 bases and 0 bases, with 7 bases remaining between them. Germline loops: CDR1 MNHEY, CDR2 SVGAGI. This CDR3 comprises 15 residues. CDR3 sequence: CASSYSQPSTDTQYF. The CDR3 DNA reads as TGTGCCAGCAGTTACTCGCAACCGAGCACAGATACGCAGTATTTT.

The CDR3, as DNA: TGTGCCAGCAGTCCTCAGACAGGGGGTAATTCACCCCTCCACTTT. Translated, it gives CASSPQTGGNSPLHF. The chain couples TRBV27 to TRBJ1-6; 9 nucleotides align to TRBD1. The V gene end was trimmed by 5 bases and the J gene end by 6 bases; junction bases not matched to a gene: 5. CDR3 length equals 15 residues. Germline V gene data show CDR1 as MNHEY and CDR2 as SMNVEV (reference sequence).

The CDR3 bases are TGTGCCAGCAGCAAAGAGAGATGGGCGGAGACCCAGTACTTC. Translated, it gives CASSKERWAETQYF. The J gene is TRBJ2-5, the V gene TRBV21-1; the table's D call, TRBD1, was not checked against the DNA. TRBV21-1 is shown as a pseudogene. The CDR3 has 14 residues.

This chain connects TRBV19 to TRBJ2-3, with 8 bases matching TRBD1. The CDR3 is 16 residues long. The junction had 13 bases not matched to a gene; V was cut back by 9 bases and J by 2 bases. The V gene's germline CDR1 is LNHDA and CDR2 SQIVND (reference sequence). The CDR3 bases are TGTGCCAGCCAGTCCCGGACAGGGTACTACACAGATACGCAGTATTTT. This gives the protein CASQSRTGYYTDTQYF.

This clone was seen a few times. The V and J genes are TRBV11-2 and TRBJ2-3, with TRBD2 matching 10 bases. The CDR3 runs 16 residues. CDR1 and CDR2 (germline): SGHAT, FQNNGV. V gave up 7 bases and J gave up 8 bases; unmatched junction bases: 15. The CDR3 sequence is CASILLSGGARSTQYF. The CDR3 nucleotides read TGTGCCAGCATCCTTCTCAGCGGGGGGGCCCGTAGTACGCAGTATTTT.

The rearrangement links TRBV7-9 to TRBJ1-6; D is uncertain. Germline CDR1 and CDR2: SEHNR and FQNEAQ (reference sequence). CDR3 length: 13 amino acids. V was trimmed by 4 bases and J by 7 bases, leaving 8 bases between them. The CDR3 reads CASSSLPNSPLHF. The CDR3 region has the DNA TGTGCCAGCAGCTCCCTACCAAATTCACCCCTCCACTTT.

This CDR3 reads CASSLARNSPLHF. The CDR3, as DNA: TGTGCCAGCAGCTTAGCTCGGAATTCACCCCTCCACTTT. This chain joins TRBV7-2 and TRBJ1-6; D remains unclear. Germline V gene lookup returns CDR1 SGHTA and CDR2 FQGNSA. The CDR3 consists of 13 residues. V was shortened by 0 bases and J by 7 bases, with 4 bases between the two germline ends.

The V gene is TRBV25-1, the J gene TRBJ2-7; 8 nucleotides match TRBD2. CDR3 length: 13 amino acids. The J segment lost 3 bases and the V segment lost 4 bases, leaving 2 bases of the junction unmatched. Per germline, CDR1 MGHDK and CDR2 SYGVNS. This chain's CDR3 is CASSGSGDYEQYF. The CDR3 bases are TGTGCCAGCAGTGGTAGCGGGGACTACGAGCAGTACTTC.

Here the CDR3 DNA reads TGTGCCAGCAGCCAAGAGCTGGGCAGGGGGGTCACAGATACGCAGTATTTT. Encoded protein: CASSQELGRGVTDTQYF. The V call is TRBV14, the J call TRBJ2-3, with D perhaps matching TRBD1 (7 bases). This CDR3 is 17 amino acids long. Trimming cost V 0 bases and J 2 bases, with 15 bases left between them. CDR1 is SGHDN and CDR2 is FVKESK in the germline V gene.

The chain employs TRBV7-3 and TRBJ2-2, with no clear D. Trimming removed 0 bases from V and 0 bases from J, with 5 bases in between. Germline V gene lookup returns CDR1 SGHTA and CDR2 FQGTGA. This CDR3 contains 15 residues. The CDR3 spells CASSLTSANTGELFF. The CDR3, as DNA: TGTGCCAGCAGCTTAACTTCGGCGAACACCGGGGAGCTGTTTTTT.

The chain is built from TRBV19 and TRBJ1-6; D gene unclear. The CDR3 has 14 residues. Germline CDR1 LNHDA, CDR2 SQIVND (reference sequence). V lost 4 bases to trimming and J lost 4 bases, with 8 bases between them. CDR3: CASSKREYNSPLHF. In nucleotides, the CDR3 is TGTGCCAGTAGTAAGCGAGAGTATAATTCACCCCTCCACTTT.

The rearrangement links TRBV4-1 to TRBJ1-6; D ambiguous. V was trimmed by 4 bases and J by 7 bases, leaving 11 bases between them. Germline V gene lookup returns CDR1 MGHRA and CDR2 YSYEKL. The CDR3 loop spans 14 amino acids. CDR3 sequence: CASSPGGENSPLHF. CDR3 coding DNA: TGCGCCAGCAGCCCGGGCGGTGAAAATTCACCCCTCCACTTT.